This passage covers 8 T cell receptor beta chains from one sample sequenced in a study of tumor-infiltrating lymphocytes in primary liver carcinoma. The roughly 19-32 mg bulk tissue piece was not sorted before simultaneous RNA and DNA extraction. Constant-region priming of roughly 490 ng total RNA yielded TCR beta cDNA. For TCR beta, libraries were produced by three nested multiplex PCR rounds using slightly modified ARM-PCR. In the first two PCR rounds, TRBV1-TRBV30 forward primers were paired with a C-beta reverse primer, and each round lasted 10 cycles. TCRdb ran MiXCR on the multiplex PCR reads and lists one entry per CDR3 protein. The table includes 95,000 to 150,000 distinct CDR3 sequences, 55% to 75% detected once. Sequencing used liver tumor tissue from sampling region 3. This sample's subset: tumor region T3, left-lateral pole. The receptors shown here come from a woman in her sixties with primary liver carcinoma and hepatitis B virus infection.

Turning to this clonotype: The junction does not match germline at one end; this may be a read error. The chain uses TRBV4-1 and TRBJ1-2; a weak D match, TRBD1 (5 bases). This CDR3 is built from 15 residues. Germline values: CDR1 MGHRA, CDR2 YSYEKL. The DNA of the CDR3 is TGCGCCAGTAGCCAAGGCCAGGGCGAAAAGAATGGCTACACCTTC. Encoded protein: CASSQGQGEKNGYTF.

About this clonotype itself: As the CDR3 is not closed by the conserved phenylalanine or tryptophan, this likely results from a read error. The chain joins TRBV29-1 to TRBJ2-1, with D unclear. The CDR3 covers 12 residues. The germline V and J ends were trimmed by 7 bases and 5 bases, with 12 bases remaining between them. Germline V gives CDR1 SQVTM, CDR2 ANQGSEA. In nucleotides, the CDR3 is TGCAGCGCCACTTTGTGGAACAATGAGCAGTTCTAT. It codes for CSATLWNNEQFY.

Worth noting for this clonotype: At one end, the junction sequence differs from germline, possibly due to a read error. V gene TRBV7-8 combines with J gene TRBJ2-3, with 13 nucleotides matching TRBD2. The CDR3 is 17 residues long. The germline V gene encodes CDR1 SGHVS and CDR2 FQNEAQ. The CDR3 loop is CASSLIPRTSGRYMQYF. CDR3 nucleotide sequence: TGTGCGAGCAGCTTAATCCCCCGGACTAGCGGGAGATATATGCAGTATTTT.

Comment on this clonotype: Compared with germline, one end of the junction differs, possibly owing to a read error. V is TRBV11-1 and J is TRBJ2-2; 7 bases fit TRBD1. Germline CDR1 and CDR2: SGHAT and FQDESV (reference sequence). The CDR3 is 14 residues long. This CDR3 is CVSRPSLDTGEQFF. In DNA, the CDR3 is TGTGTCAGCAGACCGAGCCTTGACACAGGGGAGCAGTTTTTT.

This chain connects TRBV7-2 to TRBJ2-2; D possibly corresponds to TRBD2 (6 bases). Germline V gives CDR1 SGHTA, CDR2 FQGNSA. Trimming removed 3 bases from V and 1 base from J, with 12 bases in between. This CDR3 comprises 16 residues. CDR3 sequence reads: CASSFLTRWNTGELFF. The CDR3, as DNA: TGTGCCAGCAGCTTCTTGACTAGATGGAACACCGGGGAGCTGTTTTTT.

A remark on this clonotype: Mismatch with germline at one junction end may stem from a read error. The chain uses TRBV28 and TRBJ2-3; 7 bases align to TRBD2. CDR1 is MDHEN, CDR2 SYDVKM, per germline. The CDR3 is 15 amino acids. CDR3 in DNA: TGTGCCAGCAGTTTCGCGGGAGAGGGCACATATACGCAGTATTTT. Translating it yields CASSFAGEGTYTQYF.

This clonotype was observed at least ten times. The chain is built from TRBV6-6 and TRBJ1-4; 9 nucleotides align to TRBD1. The CDR3 consists of 16 residues. The germline V gene has CDR1 MNHNY and CDR2 SVGAGI (reference sequence). J was trimmed by 8 bases and V by 5 bases; bases with no gene match: 12. Written as DNA, the CDR3 is TGTGCCAGCAGTACCCCGGGACAGGGAGGAGGGGAAAAACTGTTTTTT. It translates to CASSTPGQGGGEKLFF.

This clonotype was seen only once. This could be a read error, since a much larger clone is one nucleotide away. V is TRBV12-3 or TRBV12-4 and J is TRBJ1-1; 9 nucleotides agree with TRBD1. The V segment lost 7 bases and the J segment 11 bases; nucleotides outside the gene matches: 11. This CDR3 has 13 amino acids. This CDR3 is CASTTGTGCRAFF. CDR3 in DNA: TGTGCCAGCACCACCGGGACAGGGTGCCGGGCTTTCTTT.